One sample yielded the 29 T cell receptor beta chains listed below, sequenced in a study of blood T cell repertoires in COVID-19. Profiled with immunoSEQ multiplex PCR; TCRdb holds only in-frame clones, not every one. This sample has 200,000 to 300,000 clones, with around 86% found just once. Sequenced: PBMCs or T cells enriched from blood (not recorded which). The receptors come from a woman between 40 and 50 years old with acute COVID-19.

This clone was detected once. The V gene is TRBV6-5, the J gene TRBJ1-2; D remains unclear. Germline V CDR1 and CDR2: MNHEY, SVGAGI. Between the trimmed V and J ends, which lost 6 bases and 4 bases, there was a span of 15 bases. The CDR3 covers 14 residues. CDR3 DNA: TGTGCCAGCAGACGACGGGGAGAGGGCTATGGCTACACCTTC. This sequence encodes CASRRRGEGYGYTF.

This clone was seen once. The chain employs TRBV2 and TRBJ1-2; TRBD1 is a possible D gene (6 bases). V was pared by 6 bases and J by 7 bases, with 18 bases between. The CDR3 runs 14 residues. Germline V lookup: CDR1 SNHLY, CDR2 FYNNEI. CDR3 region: CASRWGQTGTGYTF. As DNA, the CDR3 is TGTGCCAGCAGATGGGGGCAAACAGGGACTGGCTACACCTTC.

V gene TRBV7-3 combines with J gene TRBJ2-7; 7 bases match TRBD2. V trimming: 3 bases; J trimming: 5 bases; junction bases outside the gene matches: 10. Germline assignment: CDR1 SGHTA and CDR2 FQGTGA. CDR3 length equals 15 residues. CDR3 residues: CASSLSAGEIHEQYF. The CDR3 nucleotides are TGTGCCAGCAGCTTGAGCGCGGGAGAAATCCACGAGCAGTACTTC.

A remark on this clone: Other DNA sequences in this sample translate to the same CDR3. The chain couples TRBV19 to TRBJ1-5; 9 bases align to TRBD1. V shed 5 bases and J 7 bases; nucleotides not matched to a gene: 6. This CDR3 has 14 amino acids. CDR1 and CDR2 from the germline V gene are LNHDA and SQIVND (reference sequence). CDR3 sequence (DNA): TGTGCCAGTAGTCTGACAGGGGGAAGGCAGCCCCAGCATTTT. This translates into CASSLTGGRQPQHF.

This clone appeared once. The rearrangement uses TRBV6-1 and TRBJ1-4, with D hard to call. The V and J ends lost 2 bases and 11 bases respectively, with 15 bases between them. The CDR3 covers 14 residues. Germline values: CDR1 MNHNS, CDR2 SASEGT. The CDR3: CASSEFSTARKLFF. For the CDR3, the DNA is TGTGCCAGCAGTGAATTTAGTACTGCCAGGAAACTGTTTTTT.

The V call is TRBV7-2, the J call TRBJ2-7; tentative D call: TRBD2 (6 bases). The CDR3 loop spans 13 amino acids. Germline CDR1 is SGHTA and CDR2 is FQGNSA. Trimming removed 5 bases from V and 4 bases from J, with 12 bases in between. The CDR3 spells CASSPSAGYEQYF. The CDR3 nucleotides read TGTGCCAGCAGCCCCTCGGCGGGGTACGAGCAGTACTTC.

The CDR3 loop reads CASKDRVNTGELFF. The CDR3 DNA is TGTGCCAGCAAAGACAGGGTGAACACCGGGGAGCTGTTTTTT. The chain carries TRBV6-5 and TRBJ2-2; 7 nucleotides match TRBD1. V lost 7 bases to trimming and J lost 1 base; unmatched junction nucleotides: 3. Germline-derived CDR1 and CDR2 are MNHEY and SVGAGI. The CDR3 consists of 14 residues.

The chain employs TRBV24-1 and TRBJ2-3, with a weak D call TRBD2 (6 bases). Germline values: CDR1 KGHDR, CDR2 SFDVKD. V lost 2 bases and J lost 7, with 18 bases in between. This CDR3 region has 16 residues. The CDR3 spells CATSDSGTFDRNTQYF. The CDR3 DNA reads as TGTGCCACCAGTGATTCCGGGACTTTCGATAGGAATACGCAGTATTTT.

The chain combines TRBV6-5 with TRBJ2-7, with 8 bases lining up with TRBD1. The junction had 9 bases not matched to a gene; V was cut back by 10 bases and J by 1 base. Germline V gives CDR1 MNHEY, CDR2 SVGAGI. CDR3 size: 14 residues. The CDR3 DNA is TGTGCCACTTCCGGGACAGGAACTTCCTACGAGCAGTACTTC. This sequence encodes CATSGTGTSYEQYF.

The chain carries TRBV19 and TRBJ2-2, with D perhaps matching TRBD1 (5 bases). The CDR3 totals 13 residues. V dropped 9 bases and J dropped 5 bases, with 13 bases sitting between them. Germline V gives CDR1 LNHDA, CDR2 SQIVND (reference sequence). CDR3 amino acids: CASKPRQTGELFF. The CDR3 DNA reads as TGTGCCAGCAAGCCCAGACAGACCGGGGAGCTGTTTTTT. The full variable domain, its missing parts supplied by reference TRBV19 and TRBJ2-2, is DGGITQSPKYLFRKEGQNVTLSCEQNLNHDAMYWYRQDPGQGLRLIYYSQIVNDFQKGDIAEGYSVSREKKESFPLTVTSAQKNPTAFYLCASKPRQTGELFFGEGSRLTVL.

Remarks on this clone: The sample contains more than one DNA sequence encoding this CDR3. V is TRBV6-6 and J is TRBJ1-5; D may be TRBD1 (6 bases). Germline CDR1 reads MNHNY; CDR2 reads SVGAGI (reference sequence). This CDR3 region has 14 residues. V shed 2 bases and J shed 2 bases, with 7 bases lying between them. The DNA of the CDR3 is TGTGCCAGCAGTTACAAGGGGGGCAATCAGCCCCAGCATTTT. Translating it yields CASSYKGGNQPQHF.

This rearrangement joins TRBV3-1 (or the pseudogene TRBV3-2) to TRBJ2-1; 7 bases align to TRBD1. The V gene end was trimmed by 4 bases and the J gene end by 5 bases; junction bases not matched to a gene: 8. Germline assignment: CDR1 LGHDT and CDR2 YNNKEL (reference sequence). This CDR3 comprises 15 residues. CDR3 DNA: TGTGCCAGCAGCCCTACGGGACAGAGGAACAATGAGCAGTTCTTC. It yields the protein CASSPTGQRNNEQFF.

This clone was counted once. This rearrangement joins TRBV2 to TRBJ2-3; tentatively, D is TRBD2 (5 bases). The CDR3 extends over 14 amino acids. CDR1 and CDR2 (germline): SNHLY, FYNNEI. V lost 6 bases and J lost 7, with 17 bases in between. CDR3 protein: CASSFGIAPNTQYF. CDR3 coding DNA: TGTGCCAGCAGCTTCGGGATCGCCCCCAATACGCAGTATTTT.

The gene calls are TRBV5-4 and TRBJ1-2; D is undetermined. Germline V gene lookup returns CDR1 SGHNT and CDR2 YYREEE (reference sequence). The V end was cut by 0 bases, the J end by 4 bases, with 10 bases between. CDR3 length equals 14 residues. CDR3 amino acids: CASSLDRLSYGYTF. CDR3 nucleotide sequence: TGTGCCAGCAGCTTGGACCGACTGAGCTATGGCTACACCTTC.

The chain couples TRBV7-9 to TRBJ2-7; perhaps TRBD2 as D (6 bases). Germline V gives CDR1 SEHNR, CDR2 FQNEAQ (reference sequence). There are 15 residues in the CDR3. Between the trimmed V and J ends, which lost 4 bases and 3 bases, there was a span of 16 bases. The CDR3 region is CASSSSGTQGYEQYF. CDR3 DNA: TGTGCCAGCAGCTCATCCGGGACTCAAGGCTACGAGCAGTACTTC.

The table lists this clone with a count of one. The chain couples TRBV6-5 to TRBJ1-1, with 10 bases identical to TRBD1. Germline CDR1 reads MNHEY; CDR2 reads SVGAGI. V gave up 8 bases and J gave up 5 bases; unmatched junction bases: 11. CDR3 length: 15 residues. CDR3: CASSLTGGMGTEAFF. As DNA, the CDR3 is TGTGCCAGCTCTCTGACAGGGGGCATGGGTACTGAAGCTTTCTTT.

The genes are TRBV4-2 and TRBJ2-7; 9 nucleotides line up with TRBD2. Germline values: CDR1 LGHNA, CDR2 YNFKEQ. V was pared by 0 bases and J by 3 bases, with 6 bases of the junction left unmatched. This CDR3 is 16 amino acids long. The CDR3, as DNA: TGTGCCAGCAGCCAAGATGTTAGCGGGAGTTTCTACGAGCAGTACTTC. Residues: CASSQDVSGSFYEQYF.

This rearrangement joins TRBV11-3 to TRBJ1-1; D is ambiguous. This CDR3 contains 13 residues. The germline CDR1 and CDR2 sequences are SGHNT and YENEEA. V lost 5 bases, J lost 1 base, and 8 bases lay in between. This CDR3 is CASSTRQNTEAFF. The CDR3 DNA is TGTGCCAGCAGCACACGACAGAACACTGAAGCTTTCTTT. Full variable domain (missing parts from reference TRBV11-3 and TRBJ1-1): EAGVVQSPRYKIIEKKQPVAFWCNPISGHNTLYWYLQNLGQGPELLIRYENEEAVDDSQLPKDRFSAERLKGVDSTLKIQPAELGDSAVYLCASSTRQNTEAFFGQGTRLTVV.

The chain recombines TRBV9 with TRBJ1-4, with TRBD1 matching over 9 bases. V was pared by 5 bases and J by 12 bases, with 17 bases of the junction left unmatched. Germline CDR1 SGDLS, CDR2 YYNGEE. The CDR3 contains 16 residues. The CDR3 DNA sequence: TGTGCCAGCAGTAACACGGGACAGGGCCTTCGGGGTCAACTGTTTTTT. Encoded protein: CASSNTGQGLRGQLFF.

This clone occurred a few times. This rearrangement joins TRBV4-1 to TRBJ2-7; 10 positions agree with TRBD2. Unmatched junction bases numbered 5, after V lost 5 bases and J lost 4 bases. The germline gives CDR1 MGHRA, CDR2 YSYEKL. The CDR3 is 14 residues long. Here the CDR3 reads CASSYLAGVYEQYF. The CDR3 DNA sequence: TGCGCCAGCAGCTATCTAGCGGGAGTTTACGAGCAGTACTTC.

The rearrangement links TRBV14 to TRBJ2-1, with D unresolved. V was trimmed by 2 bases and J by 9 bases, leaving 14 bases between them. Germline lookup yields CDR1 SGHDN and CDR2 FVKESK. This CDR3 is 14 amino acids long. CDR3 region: CASSQTLFSSEQFF. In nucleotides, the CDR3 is TGTGCCAGCAGCCAAACCCTATTTAGCAGTGAGCAGTTCTTC.

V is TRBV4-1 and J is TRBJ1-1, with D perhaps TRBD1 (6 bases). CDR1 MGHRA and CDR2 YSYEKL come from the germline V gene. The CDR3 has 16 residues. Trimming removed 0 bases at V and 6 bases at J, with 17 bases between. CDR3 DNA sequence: TGCGCCAGCAGCCAAGACTACAGGGTAAGAGGAGCTGAAGCTTTCTTT. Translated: CASSQDYRVRGAEAFF.

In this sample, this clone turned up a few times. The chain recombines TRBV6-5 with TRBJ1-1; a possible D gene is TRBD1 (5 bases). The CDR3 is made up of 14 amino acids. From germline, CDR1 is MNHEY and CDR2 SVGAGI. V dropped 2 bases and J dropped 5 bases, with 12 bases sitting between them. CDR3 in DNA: TGTGCCAGCAGTTACACGGACCGGGGGACTGAAGCTTTCTTT. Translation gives CASSYTDRGTEAFF.

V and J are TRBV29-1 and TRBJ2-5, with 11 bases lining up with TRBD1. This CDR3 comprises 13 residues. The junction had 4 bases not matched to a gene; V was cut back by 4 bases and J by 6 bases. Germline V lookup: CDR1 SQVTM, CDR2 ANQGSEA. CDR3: CSVGTGGKKTQYF. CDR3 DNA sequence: TGCAGCGTTGGGACAGGGGGCAAAAAGACCCAGTACTTC.

The CDR3 DNA follows: TGTGCCAGTAGTATAGATGAGGGAGTCCCCAAAAACATTCAGTACTTC. This sequence encodes CASSIDEGVPKNIQYF. The chain combines TRBV19 with TRBJ2-4; the D gene is possibly TRBD2 (5 bases). V dropped 0 bases and J dropped 2 bases, with 11 bases sitting between them. There are 16 residues in the CDR3. Germline lookup yields CDR1 LNHDA and CDR2 SQIVND (reference sequence).

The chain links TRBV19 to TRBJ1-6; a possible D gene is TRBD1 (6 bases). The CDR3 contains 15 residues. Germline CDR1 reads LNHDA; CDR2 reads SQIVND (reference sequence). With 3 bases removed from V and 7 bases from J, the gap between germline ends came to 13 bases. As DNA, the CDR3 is TGTGCCAGTAGTATGTTGGGGGCGGAAAATTCACCCCTCCACTTT. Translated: CASSMLGAENSPLHF.

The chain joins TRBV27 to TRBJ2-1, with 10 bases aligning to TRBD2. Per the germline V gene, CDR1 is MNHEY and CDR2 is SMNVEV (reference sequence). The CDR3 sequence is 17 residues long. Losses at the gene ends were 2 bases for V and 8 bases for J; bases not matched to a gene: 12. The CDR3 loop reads CASSLEPTSGMGYEQFF. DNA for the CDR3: TGTGCCAGCAGTTTAGAGCCCACTAGCGGGATGGGGTATGAGCAGTTCTTC.

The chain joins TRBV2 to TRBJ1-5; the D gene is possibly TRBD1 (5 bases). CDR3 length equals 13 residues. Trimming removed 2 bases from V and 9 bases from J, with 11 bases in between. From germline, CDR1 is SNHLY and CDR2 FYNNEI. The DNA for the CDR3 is TGTGCCAGCAGTGAACAGGGACTGGGGCCCCAGCATTTT. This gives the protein CASSEQGLGPQHF.

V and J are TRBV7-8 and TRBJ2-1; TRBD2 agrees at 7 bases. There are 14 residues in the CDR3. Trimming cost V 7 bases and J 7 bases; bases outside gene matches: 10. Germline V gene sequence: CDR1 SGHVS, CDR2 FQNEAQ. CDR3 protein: CASTWAGVGNEQFF. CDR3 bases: TGTGCCAGCACGTGGGCGGGAGTCGGAAATGAGCAGTTCTTC.